This TCR beta chain was captured in a study of OX40 agonist ivuxolimab in advanced cancers. Study overall: Ivuxolimab, an agonistic anti-OX40 (CD134) antibody, was given to patients. Points from the study as a whole: Which antigen the expanded peripheral T cells recognized is unknown. With doses of 0.1 to 3.0 mg/kg, CD4+ and CD8+ blood T cells had undergone clonal expansion by week 6.

The CDR3 totals 13 residues. V lost 4 bases and J lost 2, with 11 bases in between. Germline loops: CDR1 SQVTM, CDR2 ANQGSEA. This clone was seen a handful of times. The antigen remains unidentified. Using immunoSEQ multiplex PCR, the repertoire was profiled, and TCRdb retains in-frame clones only, with some absent. The sample lists 65,000 or so clones; 80% to 85% were seen once. The chain couples TRBV29-1 to TRBJ1-1, with unresolved D. This material consisted of CD4+ or CD8+ T cells sorted from blood, taken in a trial of the OX40 agonist ivuxolimab. This receptor was identified in an adult with an advanced solid tumor such as melanoma, head and neck, liver or kidney cancer. CDR3 coding DNA: TGCAGCGTTGCTTTCGGGTCCAACACTGAAGCTTTCTTT. Encoded protein: CSVAFGSNTEAFF.